Listed below are T cell receptor beta chains from one sample, sequenced in a study of blood T cell repertoires in COVID-19. Sequencing used immunoSEQ multiplex PCR; TCRdb keeps in-frame clones, though not all of them. The data contain more than 90,000 clones, 70% to 90% of them seen just once; the ten biggest clones take up roughly 12%. Sequencing was carried out using peripheral blood. All receptors come from a woman aged 25 to 45 with acute or convalescent COVID-19. The CDR3 runs from the conserved cysteine through the conserved F or W. D genes are given only for firm matches. Clone size, where shown, is once, few, many, or a class for clones that have expanded.

NA,TRBD1,TRBJ2-5,TRBV2,CASSGLRGRGQQETQYF,TGTGCCAGCAGTGGGTTGAGAGGCAGGGGGCAACAAGAGACCCAGTACTTC
NA,NA,TRBJ1-1,TRBV29-1,CSARGSTEAFF,TGCAGCGCGAGGGGGTCCACTGAAGCTTTCTTT
NA,NA,TRBJ1-3,TRBV28,CASSLRGNTIYF,TGTGCCAGCAGTCTTAGAGGAAACACCATATATTTT
NA,TRBD1,TRBJ1-1,TRBV4-1,CASSLGQLTEAFF,TGCGCCAGCAGCTTGGGACAGCTAACTGAAGCTTTCTTT
NA,TRBD2,TRBJ2-3,TRBV10-3,CATTQTLLAGGDTQYF,TGTGCCACCACCCAAACCCTCCTAGCGGGGGGGGATACGCAGTATTTT
NA,NA,TRBJ1-5,TRBV4-1,CASSPSPDSNQPQHF,TGCGCCAGCAGCCCGTCCCCAGATAGCAATCAGCCCCAGCATTTT
NA,TRBD1,TRBJ1-2,TRBV9,CASSVGQGKLNYGYTF,TGTGCCAGCAGCGTAGGACAGGGAAAACTTAACTATGGCTACACCTTC
NA,TRBD2,TRBJ2-7,TRBV18,CASSLGEGTEQYF,TGTGCCAGCTCCCTAGGGGAGGGAACCGAGCAGTACTTC
once,NA,TRBJ2-7,TRBV6-2/TRBV6-3,CASSYFRVEQYF,TGTGCCAGCAGTTACTTTCGGGTTGAGCAGTACTTC
NA,TRBD1,TRBJ1-2,TRBV7-3,CASSLTLLDGRGPFSGYTF,TGTGCCAGCAGCTTAACGCTCTTGGACGGCAGGGGGCCCTTCAGTGGCTACACCTTC
NA,TRBD1,TRBJ1-1,TRBV6-5,CASNYNGQGNTEAFF,TGTGCCAGCAACTACAACGGACAGGGCAACACTGAAGCTTTCTTT
NA,TRBD1,TRBJ1-1,TRBV19,CASSIYPGQGEAFF,TGTGCCAGTAGTATATATCCGGGACAGGGCGAAGCTTTCTTT
many,TRBD2,TRBJ2-4,TRBV24-1,CATSDPGRGVNIQYF,TGTGCCACCAGTGACCCCGGGAGGGGGGTGAACATTCAGTACTTC
NA,TRBD1,TRBJ1-2,TRBV18,CASSPPTGEHGYTF,TGTGCCAGCTCACCTCCGACAGGGGAGCATGGCTACACCTTC
NA,TRBD1,TRBJ1-5,TRBV27,CASSWTGDQPQHF,TGTGCCAGCAGCTGGACAGGGGACCAGCCCCAGCATTTT
NA,NA,TRBJ2-7,TRBV29-1,CSVGAQGREQYF,TGCAGCGTGGGGGCACAGGGACGCGAGCAGTACTTC
NA,TRBD1,TRBJ1-5,TRBV5-1,CASSLGRQGEPQHF,TGCGCCAGCAGCTTGGGCAGACAGGGGGAGCCCCAGCATTTT
NA,NA,TRBJ2-7,TRBV7-6,CASSSLPDSLYEQYF,TGTGCCAGCAGCTCCCTACCAGACAGCCTCTACGAGCAGTACTTC
NA,TRBD2,TRBJ2-2,TRBV10-3,CATGEGGELFF,TGCGCAACGGGGGAGGGCGGGGAGCTGTTTTTT
NA,NA,TRBJ2-3,TRBV29-1,CSPCRGFVKRARTDTQYF,TGCAGCCCTTGCCGGGGGTTCGTAAAGAGGGCGAGGACAGATACGCAGTATTTT
once,TRBD1,TRBJ2-7,TRBV11-2,CASSRDSLLEQYF,TGTGCCAGCAGCCGGGACAGCCTTCTCGAGCAGTACTTC
NA,NA,TRBJ1-1,TRBV5-1,CASKREGALNTEAFF,TGCGCCAGCAAAAGGGAAGGGGCCTTGAACACTGAAGCTTTCTTT
NA,NA,TRBJ1-3,TRBV28,CASTLAPSGNTIYF,TGTGCCAGCACCCTGGCCCCTTCTGGAAACACCATATATTTT
NA,NA,TRBJ2-1,TRBV7-9,CASSLPGYEQFF,TGTGCCAGCAGCTTACCAGGGTATGAGCAGTTCTTC
NA,NA,TRBJ1-2,TRBV6-5,CALSREGGGYTF,TGTGCTCTTAGCAGGGAGGGAGGTGGCTACACCTTC
NA,TRBD1,TRBJ1-1,TRBV5-1,CATRGEGAGTEAFF,TGCGCCACCAGAGGAGAGGGGGCGGGGACTGAAGCTTTCTTT
NA,NA,TRBJ1-3,TRBV11-2,CASSRGGSGNTIYF,TGTGCCAGCAGCCGGGGGGGTTCTGGAAACACCATATATTTT
NA,NA,TRBJ1-5,TRBV2,CASSPRVETGVIQPQHF,TGTGCCAGCAGTCCCAGGGTAGAGACGGGGGTAATTCAGCCCCAGCATTTT
NA,TRBD1,TRBJ2-7,TRBV7-3,CASSQRDRDKQYF,TGTGCCAGCAGCCAACGGGACAGGGATAAGCAGTACTTC
NA,TRBD2,TRBJ2-3,TRBV24-1,CATSDTRGAGDTQYF,TGTGCCACCAGTGATACGCGGGGGGCTGGCGATACGCAGTATTTT
NA,TRBD1,TRBJ2-3,TRBV3-1/TRBV3-2,CASSQIRAGTGGYTQYF,TGTGCCAGCAGCCAGATCAGGGCCGGGACAGGGGGATATACGCAGTATTTT
NA,NA,TRBJ2-7,TRBV28,CASSLTRDYEQYF,TGTGCCAGCAGCCTTACTCGGGACTACGAGCAGTACTTC
NA,NA,TRBJ1-2,TRBV14,CASSQDSQGHYGYTF,TGTGCCAGCAGCCAAGATTCCCAGGGGCACTATGGCTACACCTTC
NA,TRBD1,TRBJ2-7,TRBV7-9,CASSSGQGVEQYF,TGTGCCAGCAGCTCGGGACAGGGGGTCGAGCAGTACTTC
NA,TRBD2,TRBJ2-2,TRBV2,CASNYGRTGELFF,TGTGCCAGCAATTACGGGAGGACCGGGGAGCTGTTTTTT
NA,NA,TRBJ1-1,TRBV6-5,CASSLGRRNTEAFF,TGTGCCAGCAGTCTGGGCCGCAGGAACACTGAAGCTTTCTTT
NA,TRBD2,TRBJ2-2,TRBV7-9,CASSPPGGRPNTGELFF,TGTGCCAGCAGTCCGCCGGGGGGGAGACCGAACACCGGGGAGCTGTTTTTT
few,TRBD1,TRBJ1-5,TRBV19,CASSIATGEGQPQHF,TGTGCCAGTAGTATTGCGACAGGGGAAGGTCAGCCCCAGCATTTT
NA,NA,TRBJ2-1,TRBV7-3,CASSLMGGQVIDEQFF,TGTGCCAGCAGCTTAATGGGGGGGCAGGTAATCGATGAGCAGTTCTTC
NA,TRBD1,TRBJ1-2,TRBV9,CASSVDRGYGYTF,TGTGCCAGCAGCGTCGACAGGGGCTATGGCTACACCTTC
NA,TRBD1,TRBJ1-5,TRBV19,CASTMGQGVYQPQHF,TGTGCCAGTACCATGGGACAGGGAGTCTACCAGCCCCAGCATTTT
NA,NA,TRBJ2-2,TRBV7-8,CASSPYGGGELFF,TGTGCCAGCAGCCCCTACGGTGGCGGGGAGCTGTTTTTT
NA,TRBD1,TRBJ2-2,TRBV19,CASSIGQGVGTGELFF,TGTGCCAGTAGTATAGGGCAGGGGGTCGGTACCGGGGAGCTGTTTTTT
NA,NA,TRBJ2-3,TRBV20-1,CSASLASTDTQYF,TGCAGTGCTAGTCTGGCTAGCACAGATACGCAGTATTTT
NA,NA,TRBJ2-1,TRBV3-1/TRBV3-2,CASSQGDWGPYNEQFF,TGTGCCAGCAGCCAGGGGGATTGGGGGCCTTACAATGAGCAGTTCTTC
NA,TRBD1,TRBJ2-2,TRBV2,CASRTGTVNTGELFF,TGTGCCAGCAGGACCGGGACAGTGAACACCGGGGAGCTGTTTTTT
NA,TRBD1,TRBJ2-1,TRBV13,CASSFQGAWEQFF,TGTGCCAGCAGCTTCCAGGGGGCCTGGGAGCAGTTCTTC
few,TRBD2,TRBJ2-2,TRBV7-6,CASSSPGLAGENTGELFF,TGTGCCAGCAGCTCTCCGGGACTAGCGGGGGAGAACACCGGGGAGCTGTTTTTT
NA,NA,TRBJ2-2,TRBV7-3,CASSLSRADTGELFF,TGTGCCAGCAGCTTAAGCAGGGCGGACACCGGGGAGCTGTTTTTT
NA,TRBD1,TRBJ1-1,TRBV7-8,CASSRGQGAAEAFF,TGTGCCAGCAGCCGAGGACAGGGGGCGGCTGAAGCTTTCTTT
NA,NA,TRBJ1-2,TRBV7-2,CASSLVSGTNYGYTF,TGTGCCAGCAGCTTAGTCAGCGGGACAAACTATGGCTACACCTTC
once,NA,TRBJ2-3,TRBV18,CASSLRPGDTQYF,TGTGCCAGCTCACTCCGGCCGGGAGATACGCAGTATTTT